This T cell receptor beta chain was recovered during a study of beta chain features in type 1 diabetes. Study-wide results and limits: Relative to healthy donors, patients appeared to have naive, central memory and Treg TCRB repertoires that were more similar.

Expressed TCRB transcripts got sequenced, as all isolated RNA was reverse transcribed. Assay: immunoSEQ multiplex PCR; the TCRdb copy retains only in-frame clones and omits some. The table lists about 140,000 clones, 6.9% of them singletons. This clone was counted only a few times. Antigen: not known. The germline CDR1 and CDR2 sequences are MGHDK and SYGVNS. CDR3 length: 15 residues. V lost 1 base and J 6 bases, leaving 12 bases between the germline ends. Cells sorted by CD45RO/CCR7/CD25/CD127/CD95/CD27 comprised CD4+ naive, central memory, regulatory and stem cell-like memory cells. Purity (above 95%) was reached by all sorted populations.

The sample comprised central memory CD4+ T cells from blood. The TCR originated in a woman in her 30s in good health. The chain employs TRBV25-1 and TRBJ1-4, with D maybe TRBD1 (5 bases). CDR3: CASSEWGRDYEKLFF. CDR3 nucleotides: TGTGCCAGCAGTGAATGGGGCAGGGATTATGAAAAACTGTTTTTT.